This TCR beta chain comes out of a study of patients and donors after allogeneic stem cell transplantation. V was cut by 3 bases and J by 7 bases, with 16 bases left in between. Germline lookup yields CDR1 SGHTA and CDR2 FQGNSA. This CDR3 has 15 residues. TCRdb re-called the RT-PCR reads with MiXCR, one entry per CDR3 protein. The sample holds about 960,000 distinct CDR3 sequences, about a sixth seen once. The TCR comes from a human donor who was either an allogeneic HSCT recipient or a stem cell or donor lymphocyte infusion donor (not recorded which). It is not recorded whose cells these are; they may come from a transplant donor. The chain couples TRBV7-2 to TRBJ1-3; D is uncertain. The specimen was blood, either unsorted or a sorted T cell fraction (not recorded which). The CDR3 protein is CASSFRASFVNTIYF. CDR3 nucleotide sequence: TGTGCCAGCAGCTTTCGGGCATCCTTCGTGAACACCATATATTTT.